This T cell receptor beta chain comes out of a study of T cells in Graves' hyperthyroidism and ophthalmopathy. This clonotype was picked up a small number of times. Antigen unknown. 8.5 to 10 ml of fresh peripheral blood supplied the PBMCs. Amplified regions were TCR beta CDR3 sequences from RNA transcripts. The HTBI set primed first-round TCR CDR3 RT-PCR. TCRdb recomputed calls from the multiplex PCR reads with MiXCR, one row per CDR3 protein. The sample has 500,000 to 550,000 distinct CDR3 sequences; 20% are singletons. Germline loops: CDR1 SGHTA, CDR2 FQGNSA. V was cut by 6 bases and J by 8 bases, with 19 bases left in between. CDR3 size: 15 residues. Study-wide results and caveats: A model using 13 V-J features told ophthalmopathy apart from stable hyperthyroidism.

The clonotype was recovered from a middle-aged man with Graves' ophthalmopathy. This chain joins TRBV7-2 and TRBJ1-4; D is undetermined. The sample was blood. The CDR3 region has the DNA TGTGCCAGCAGGCCTGGTGGGTTCGTGGGCGAAAAACTGTTTTTT. This sequence encodes CASRPGGFVGEKLFF.